These T cell receptor beta chains were read from a single sample in a study of CDR3 diversity in severe acne. One entry per CDR3 protein results from TCRdb running MiXCR on the PCR reads. The sample carries tens of thousands of distinct CDR3 sequences, under 60% recorded once. The sequenced sample consisted of blood. All receptors come from a male donor in good health, without acne. Both conserved end residues are part of each CDR3. The D gene is left open where the match is weak. Clone size, where shown, is once, few, many, or a class for clones that have expanded.

d_gene | j_gene | v_gene | len | abundance | CDR3aa | CDR3nt
TRBD1 | TRBJ2-7 | TRBV5-4 | 13 | many | CASSVGTGVEQYF | TGTGCCAGCAGCGTCGGGACAGGGGTCGAGCAGTACTTC
. | TRBJ1-4 | TRBV11-2 | 14 | . | CASSLVGREGKLFF | TGTGCCAGCAGCTTAGTCGGCAGGGAGGGAAAACTGTTTTTT
TRBD2 | TRBJ2-7 | TRBV2 | 13 | . | CASSTPTTSGSYF | TGTGCCAGCAGTACCCCCACTACTAGCGGGAGCTACTTC
. | TRBJ2-2 | TRBV25-1 | 12 | . | CASRRFNGELFF | TGTGCCAGCAGGCGGTTTAACGGGGAGCTGTTTTTT
TRBD1 | TRBJ1-2 | TRBV29-1 | 13 | few | CSVEDKTGGGYTF | TGCAGCGTTGAAGACAAGACAGGGGGCGGCTACACCTTC
. | TRBJ2-2 | TRBV5-1 | 18 | . | CASSYGTSNEQFFGELFF | .
TRBD1 | TRBJ2-5 | TRBV20-1 | 12 | few | CSAHDRAETQYF | TGCAGTGCGCATGACAGGGCCGAGACCCAGTACTTC
. | TRBJ1-2 | TRBV6-1 | 20 | . | CASRGQGAAEKLFFDYGYTF | .
TRBD1 | TRBJ2-5 | TRBV7-9 | 15 | many | CASSATGPRGETQYF | TGTGCCAGCAGCGCGACAGGGCCTAGGGGAGAGACCCAGTACTTC
. | TRBJ2-3 | TRBV5-1 | 14 | many | CASRRETDTDTQYF | TGCGCCAGCAGGCGAGAAACAGACACAGATACGCAGTATTTT
. | TRBJ1-1 | TRBV5-1 | 13 | . | CASAGQLNTEAFF | TGCGCCAGCGCCGGACAGCTAAACACTGAAGCTTTCTTT
. | TRBJ2-5 | TRBV7-2 | 13 | medium-sized | CASSRVRSGTQYF | TGTGCCAGCAGCCGGGTACGCAGTGGGACCCAGTACTTC
TRBD2 | TRBJ2-5 | TRBV2 | 15 | many | CASSELVGGQETQYF | TGTGCCAGCAGTGAATTGGTCGGGGGGCAAGAGACCCAGTACTTC
. | TRBJ2-3 | TRBV9 | 15 | many | CASSVAGSLLDTQYF | TGTGCCAGCAGCGTAGCGGGGTCTCTATTGGATACGCAGTATTTT
. | TRBJ1-3 | TRBV6-6 | 14 | many | CASSSGQSGNTIYF | TGTGCCAGCAGTTCGGGTCAGTCTGGAAACACCATATATTTT
TRBD1 | TRBJ1-4 | TRBV20-1 | 15 | . | CRCRDLQGTNEELFF | TGCAGATGTAGAGATCTACAGGGGACTAATGAAGAACTGTTTTTT
TRBD1 | TRBJ1-2 | TRBV20-1 | 12 | . | CSASRGGNGYTF | TGCAGTGCTTCAAGAGGGGGCAATGGCTACACCTTC
. | TRBJ1-2 | TRBV5-6 | 14 | . | CASSPGAGGYGYTF | TGTGCCAGCAGCCCTGGCGCCGGTGGATATGGCTACACCTTC
. | TRBJ1-2 | TRBV9 | 11 | few | CASQGLGGYTF | TGTGCCAGCCAGGGCCTTGGTGGCTACACCTTC
. | TRBJ2-6 | TRBV6-1 | 15 | few | CASSSEGAGANVLTF | TGTGCCAGCAGTTCAGAGGGAGCCGGGGCCAACGTCCTGACTTTC
TRBD1 | TRBJ1-1 | TRBV7-3 | 14 | once | CASMLTGTGDEAFF | TGTGCCAGCATGCTAACCGGGACAGGGGATGAAGCTTTCTTT
TRBD2 | TRBJ2-1 | TRBV20-1 | 13 | . | CSARPSGSNEQFF | TGCAGTGCTAGACCTAGCGGGAGCAATGAGCAGTTCTTC
TRBD1 | TRBJ2-7 | TRBV7-2 | 16 | . | CASTTTGTGKTYEQYF | TGTGCCAGCACCACAACCGGGACAGGGAAAACCTACGAGCAGTACTTC
TRBD2 | TRBJ2-5 | TRBV20-1 | 15 | . | CSARDPGLASETQYF | TGCAGTGCTAGAGATCCGGGACTAGCATCAGAGACCCAGTACTTC
. | TRBJ2-1 | TRBV28 | 13 | many | CASSSALGVEQFF | TGTGCCAGCAGTTCGGCCCTCGGGGTTGAGCAGTTCTTC
. | TRBJ1-1 | TRBV6-1 | 12 | . | CASSTPGAEAFF | TGTGCCAGCAGTACCCCCGGGGCTGAAGCTTTCTTT
. | TRBJ1-4 | TRBV28 | 14 | . | CARLGGATNEELFF | TGTGCCAGACTGGGGGGGGCAACTAATGAAGAACTGTTTTTT
. | TRBJ1-2 | TRBV24-1 | 11 | . | CATSDLGGYTF | TGTGCCACCAGTGATTTAGGCGGCTACACCTTC
TRBD1 | TRBJ2-7 | TRBV24-1 | 13 | . | CATRGQGIYEQYF | TGTGCCACCAGGGGACAGGGGATCTACGAGCAGTACTTC
. | TRBJ1-6 | TRBV7-9 | 15 | . | CASNLPGVDNSPLHF | TGTGCCAGCAACCTCCCAGGGGTTGATAATTCACCCCTCCACTTT
TRBD2 | TRBJ2-7 | TRBV7-8 | 18 | many | CASSPGGLAGALTYEQYF | TGTGCCAGCAGCCCTGGGGGGCTAGCGGGAGCCCTAACCTACGAGCAGTACTTC
. | TRBJ1-1 | TRBV7-3 | 13 | few | CASSTQSGTEAFF | TGTGCCAGCAGCACCCAGAGTGGCACTGAAGCTTTCTTT
TRBD1 | TRBJ2-3 | TRBV5-6 | 16 | . | CASSFGDRAGTDTQYF | TGTGCCAGCAGCTTTGGGGACAGGGCAGGCACAGATACGCAGTATTTT
. | TRBJ1-4 | TRBV7-3 | 13 | . | CASSAGPYEKLFF | TGTGCCAGCAGCGCCGGGCCCTATGAAAAACTGTTTTTT
. | TRBJ2-5 | TRBV2 | 12 | few | CASIGPQETQYF | TGTGCCAGCATAGGACCGCAAGAGACCCAGTACTTC
. | TRBJ1-2 | TRBV27 | 13 | . | CASSNQARYGYTF | TGTGCCAGCAGTAATCAGGCGCGCTATGGCTACACCTTC